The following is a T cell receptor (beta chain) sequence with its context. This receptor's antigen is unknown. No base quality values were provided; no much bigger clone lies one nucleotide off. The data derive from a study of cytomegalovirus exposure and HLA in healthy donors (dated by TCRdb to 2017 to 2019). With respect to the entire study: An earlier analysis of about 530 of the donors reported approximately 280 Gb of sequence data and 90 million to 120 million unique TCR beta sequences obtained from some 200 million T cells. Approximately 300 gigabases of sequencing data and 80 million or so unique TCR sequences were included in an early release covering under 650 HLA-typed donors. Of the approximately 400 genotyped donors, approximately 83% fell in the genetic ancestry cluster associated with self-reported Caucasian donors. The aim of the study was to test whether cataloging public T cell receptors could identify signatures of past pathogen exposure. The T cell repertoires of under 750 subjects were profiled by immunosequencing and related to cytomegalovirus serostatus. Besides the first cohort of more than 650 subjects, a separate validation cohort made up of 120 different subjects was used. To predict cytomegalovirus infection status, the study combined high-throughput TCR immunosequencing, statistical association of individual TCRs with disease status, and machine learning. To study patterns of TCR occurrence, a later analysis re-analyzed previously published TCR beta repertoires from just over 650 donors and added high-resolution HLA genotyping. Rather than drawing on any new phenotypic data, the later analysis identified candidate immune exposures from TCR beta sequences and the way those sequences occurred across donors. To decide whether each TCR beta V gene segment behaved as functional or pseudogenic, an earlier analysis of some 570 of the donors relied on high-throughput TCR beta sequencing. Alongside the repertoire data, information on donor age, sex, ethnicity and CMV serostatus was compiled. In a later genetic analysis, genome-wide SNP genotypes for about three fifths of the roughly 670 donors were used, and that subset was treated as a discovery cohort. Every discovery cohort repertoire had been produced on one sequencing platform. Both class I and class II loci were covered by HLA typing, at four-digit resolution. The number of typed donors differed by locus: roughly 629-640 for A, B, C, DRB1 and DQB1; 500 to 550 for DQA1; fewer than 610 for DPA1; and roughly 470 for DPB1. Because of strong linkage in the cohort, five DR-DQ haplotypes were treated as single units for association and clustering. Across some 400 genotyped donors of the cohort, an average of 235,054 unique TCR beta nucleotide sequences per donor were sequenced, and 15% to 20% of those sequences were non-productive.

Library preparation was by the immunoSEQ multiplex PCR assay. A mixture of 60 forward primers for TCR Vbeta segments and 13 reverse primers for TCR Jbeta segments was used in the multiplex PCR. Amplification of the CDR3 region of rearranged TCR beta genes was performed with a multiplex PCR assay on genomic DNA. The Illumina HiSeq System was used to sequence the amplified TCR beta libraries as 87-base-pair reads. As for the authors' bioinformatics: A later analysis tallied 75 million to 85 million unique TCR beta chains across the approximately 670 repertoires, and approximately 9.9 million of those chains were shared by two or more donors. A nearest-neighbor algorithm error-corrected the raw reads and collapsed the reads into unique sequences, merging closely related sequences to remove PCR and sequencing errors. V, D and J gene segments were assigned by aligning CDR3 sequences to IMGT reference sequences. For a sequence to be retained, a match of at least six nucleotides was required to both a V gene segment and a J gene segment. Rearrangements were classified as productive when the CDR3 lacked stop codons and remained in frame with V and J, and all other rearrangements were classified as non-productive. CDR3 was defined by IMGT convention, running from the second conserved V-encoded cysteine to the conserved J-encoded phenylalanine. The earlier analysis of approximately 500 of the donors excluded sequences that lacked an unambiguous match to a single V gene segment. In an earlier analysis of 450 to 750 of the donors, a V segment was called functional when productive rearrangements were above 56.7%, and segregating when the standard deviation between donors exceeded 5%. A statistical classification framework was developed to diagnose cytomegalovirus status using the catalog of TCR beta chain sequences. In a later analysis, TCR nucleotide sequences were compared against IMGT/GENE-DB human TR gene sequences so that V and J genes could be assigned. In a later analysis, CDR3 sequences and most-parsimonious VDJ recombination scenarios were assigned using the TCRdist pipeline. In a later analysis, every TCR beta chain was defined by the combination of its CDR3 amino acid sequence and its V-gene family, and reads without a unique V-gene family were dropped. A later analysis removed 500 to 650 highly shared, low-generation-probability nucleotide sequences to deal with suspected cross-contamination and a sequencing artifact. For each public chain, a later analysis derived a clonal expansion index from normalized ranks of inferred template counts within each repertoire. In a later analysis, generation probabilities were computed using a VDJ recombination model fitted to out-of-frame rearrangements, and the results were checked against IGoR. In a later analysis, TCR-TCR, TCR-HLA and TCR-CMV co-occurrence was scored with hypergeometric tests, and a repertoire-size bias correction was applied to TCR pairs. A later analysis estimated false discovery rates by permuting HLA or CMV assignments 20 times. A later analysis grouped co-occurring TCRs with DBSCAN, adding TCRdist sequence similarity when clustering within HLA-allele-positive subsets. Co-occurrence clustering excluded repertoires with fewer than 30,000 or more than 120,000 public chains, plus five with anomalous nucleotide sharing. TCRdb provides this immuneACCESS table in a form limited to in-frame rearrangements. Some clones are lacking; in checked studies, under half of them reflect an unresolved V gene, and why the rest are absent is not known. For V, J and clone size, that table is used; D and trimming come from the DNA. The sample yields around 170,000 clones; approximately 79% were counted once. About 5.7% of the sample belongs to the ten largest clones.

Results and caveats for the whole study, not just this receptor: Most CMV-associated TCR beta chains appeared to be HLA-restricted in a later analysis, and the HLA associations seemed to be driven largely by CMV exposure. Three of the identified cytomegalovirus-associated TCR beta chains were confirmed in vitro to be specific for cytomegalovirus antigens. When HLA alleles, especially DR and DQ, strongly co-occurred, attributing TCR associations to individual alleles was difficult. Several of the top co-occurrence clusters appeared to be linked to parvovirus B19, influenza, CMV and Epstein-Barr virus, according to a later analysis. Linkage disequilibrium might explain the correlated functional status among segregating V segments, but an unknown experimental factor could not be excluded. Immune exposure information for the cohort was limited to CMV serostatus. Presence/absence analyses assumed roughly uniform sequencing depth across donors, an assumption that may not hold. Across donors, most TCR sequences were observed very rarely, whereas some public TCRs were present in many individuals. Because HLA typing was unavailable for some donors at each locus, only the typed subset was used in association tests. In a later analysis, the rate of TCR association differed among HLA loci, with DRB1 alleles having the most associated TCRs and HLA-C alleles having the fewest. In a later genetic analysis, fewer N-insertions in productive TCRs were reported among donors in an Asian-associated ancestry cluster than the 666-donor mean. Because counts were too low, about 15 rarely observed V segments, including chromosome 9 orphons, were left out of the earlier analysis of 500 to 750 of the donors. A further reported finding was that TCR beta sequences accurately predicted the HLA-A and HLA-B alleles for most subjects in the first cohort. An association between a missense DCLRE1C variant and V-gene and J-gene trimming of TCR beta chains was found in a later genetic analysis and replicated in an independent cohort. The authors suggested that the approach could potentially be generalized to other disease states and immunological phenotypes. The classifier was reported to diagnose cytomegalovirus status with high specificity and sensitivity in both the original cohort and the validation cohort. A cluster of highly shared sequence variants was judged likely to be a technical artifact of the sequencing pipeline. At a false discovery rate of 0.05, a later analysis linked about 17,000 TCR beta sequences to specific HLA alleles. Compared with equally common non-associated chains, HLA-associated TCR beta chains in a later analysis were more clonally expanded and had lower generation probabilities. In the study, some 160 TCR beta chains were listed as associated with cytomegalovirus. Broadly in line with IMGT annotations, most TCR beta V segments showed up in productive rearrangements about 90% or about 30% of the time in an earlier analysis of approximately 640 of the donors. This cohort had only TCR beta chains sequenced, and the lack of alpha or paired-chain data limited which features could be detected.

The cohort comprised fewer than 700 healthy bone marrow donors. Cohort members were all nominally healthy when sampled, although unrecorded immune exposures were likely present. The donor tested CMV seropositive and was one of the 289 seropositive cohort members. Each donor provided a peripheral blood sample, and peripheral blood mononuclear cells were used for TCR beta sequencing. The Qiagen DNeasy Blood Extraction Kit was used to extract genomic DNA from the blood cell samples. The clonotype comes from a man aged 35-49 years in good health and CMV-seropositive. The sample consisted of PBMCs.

The CDR3 reads as follows: CASSWTGTTGELFF. The sequenced DNA: TGTGCCAGCAGCTGGACAGGGACCACCGGGGAGCTGTTTTTT. The V and J segments used are TRBV28 and TRBJ2-2; 8 central nucleotides agree with TRBD1. CDR1 and CDR2 (MDHEN, SYDVKM) derive from the germline V gene. Trimming takes 6 bases off V and 4 bases off J; junction bases not matched to a gene: 4. The CDR3 runs 14 residues from the cysteine to the phenylalanine. Just CDR3 DNA is preserved here, 42 bases in frame from base 1. With the rest looked up from the reference TRBV28 and TRBJ2-2 genes rather than sequenced, the full variable domain is DVKVTQSSRYLVKRTGEKVFLECVQDMDHENMFWYRQDPGLGLRLIYFSYDVKMKEKGDIPEGYSVSREKKERFSLILESASTNQTSMYLCASSWTGTTGELFFGEGSRLTVL.